Each of the 25 T cell receptor beta chains below was sequenced from the same sample in a study of Ad26.COV2.S vaccination and SARS-CoV-2 variants. The assay was immunoSEQ multiplex PCR, and TCRdb's table has in-frame clones only and misses some. Found here are about 350,000 clones, under 95% of them singletons; the top ten hold roughly 3.9%. Sequencing was performed on peripheral blood, taken after recovery from COVID-19. The receptors come from a human donor who had recovered from COVID-19.

This clone has only one observation. The chain uses TRBV9 and TRBJ2-2; TRBD1 is a possible D gene (5 bases). V gave up 2 bases and J gave up 0 bases, with 8 bases separating them. The CDR3 has 15 residues. Germline lookup yields CDR1 SGDLS and CDR2 YYNGEE. CDR3 residues: CASSVTASNTGELFF. CDR3 DNA: TGTGCCAGCAGCGTGACAGCCTCGAACACCGGGGAGCTGTTTTTT.

This chain connects TRBV15 to TRBJ2-2; 7 bases line up with TRBD1. The ends lost 8 bases at V and 3 bases at J; junction bases unmatched: 9. Per the germline V gene, CDR1 is LNHNV and CDR2 is YYDKDF (reference sequence). This CDR3 region has 15 residues. In DNA form, the CDR3 reads TGTGCCACCCCTGCCGGGACAGATTACACCGGGGAGCTGTTTTTT. Translating gives CATPAGTDYTGELFF.

The chain joins TRBV28 to TRBJ1-2; TRBD1 matches at 10 bases. V dropped 5 bases and J dropped 8; count of bases not matched to a gene: 5. This CDR3 spans 13 amino acids. Germline V gives CDR1 MDHEN, CDR2 SYDVKM. The CDR3: CASSGTGEEGYTF. CDR3 in DNA: TGTGCCAGCAGTGGGACAGGGGAAGAGGGCTACACCTTC.

This chain links TRBV5-1 with TRBJ1-2; D unclear. Germline V gives CDR1 SGHRS, CDR2 YFSETQ. Trimming stripped 4 bases from V and 3 bases from J, with 16 bases between. This CDR3 region has 15 residues. This CDR3 is CASSPGGREYYGYTF. For the CDR3, the DNA is TGCGCCAGCAGCCCAGGAGGACGTGAGTACTATGGCTACACCTTC.

The chain recombines TRBV13 with TRBJ2-7, with D unresolved. V was shortened by 2 bases and J by 2 bases, with 4 bases between the two germline ends. Germline CDR1 is PRHDT and CDR2 is FYEKMQ (reference sequence). The CDR3 is made up of 12 amino acids. CDR3 amino acids: CASSLRAYEQYF. For the CDR3, the DNA is TGTGCCAGCAGCTTAAGAGCCTACGAGCAGTACTTC.

This chain joins TRBV4-1 and TRBJ1-6, with a weak D call TRBD1 (6 bases). Looked up from germline, CDR1 is MGHRA and CDR2 is YSYEKL. This CDR3 spans 15 amino acids. Trimming removed 4 bases at V and 7 bases at J, with 14 bases between. This CDR3 is CASSRTRDTNSPLHF. The CDR3 DNA is TGCGCCAGCAGCCGGACCCGGGACACAAATTCACCCCTCCACTTT.

The chain joins TRBV3-1 (or the pseudogene TRBV3-2) to TRBJ1-6; 10 bases fit TRBD1. Unmatched junction bases numbered 2, after V lost 4 bases and J lost 2 bases. The CDR3 is 16 residues long. Germline lookup yields CDR1 LGHDT and CDR2 YNNKEL (reference sequence). This CDR3 is CASSPGQGAYNSPLHF. The DNA of the CDR3 is TGTGCCAGCAGCCCCGGACAGGGGGCCTATAATTCACCCCTCCACTTT.

The rearrangement uses TRBV6-5 and TRBJ1-1; D gene ambiguous. Germline V gene lookup returns CDR1 MNHEY and CDR2 SVGAGI. The CDR3 totals 13 residues. V lost 7 bases to trimming and J lost 1 base, with 10 bases between them. Here the CDR3 reads CASKQQRNTEAFF. CDR3 sequence (DNA): TGTGCCAGCAAACAACAGAGGAACACTGAAGCTTTCTTT.

This chain links TRBV3-1 (or the pseudogene TRBV3-2) with TRBJ2-1; 11 bases agree with TRBD2. J gave up 4 bases and V 1 base, and 6 bases lay outside the gene matches. CDR1 LGHDT and CDR2 YNNKEL come from the germline V gene (reference sequence). The CDR3 runs to 17 residues. CDR3 DNA sequence: TGTGCCAGCAGCCAAGGGGGCCTAGCGGGGGGTTACAATGAGCAGTTCTTC. Protein product: CASSQGGLAGGYNEQFF.

This clone was seen just once. The CDR3 DNA is TGTGCCAGCAGTCGGTCGGGCGGACAGGCTACCTACGAGCAGTACTTC. As protein: CASSRSGGQATYEQYF. V and J are TRBV2 and TRBJ2-7, with TRBD1 matching 7 bases. The CDR3 covers 16 residues. V gave up 5 bases and J gave up 2 bases; unmatched junction bases: 12. Germline-derived CDR1 and CDR2 are SNHLY and FYNNEI. The full variable domain, completed using reference TRBV2 and TRBJ2-7, is EPEVTQTPSHQVTQMGQEVILRCVPISNHLYFYWYRQILGQKVEFLVSFYNNEISEKSEIFDDQFSVERPDGSNFTLKIRSTKLEDSAMYFCASSRSGGQATYEQYFGPGTRLTVT.

Regarding this clone: This sample includes further DNA sequences coding for the same CDR3. V gene TRBV27 combines with J gene TRBJ1-2; tentative D call: TRBD1 (6 bases). CDR3 length: 11 residues. Trimming took 9 bases from V and 5 from J, leaving 10 bases between them. Germline V lookup: CDR1 MNHEY, CDR2 SMNVEV (reference sequence). CDR3 sequence: CASSTGYGYTF. CDR3 DNA sequence: TGTGCCAGTAGCACAGGGTATGGCTACACCTTC.

A word on this clone: The junction departs from the called germline gene at one end, perhaps through a read error. The V and J genes are TRBV7-7 and TRBJ2-6; D gene unclear. The CDR3 has 15 amino acids. Germline CDR1 SSHAT, CDR2 FNYEAQ (reference sequence). The CDR3 here is CASSLGPSGANVLTF. CDR3 sequence (DNA): TGTGCTAGCAGCTTAGGCCCCTCTGGGGCCAACGTCCTGACTTTC.

The rearrangement links TRBV19 to TRBJ1-1; D call uncertain. The germline V and J ends were trimmed by 6 bases and 1 base, with 12 bases remaining between them. The CDR3 totals 14 residues. The germline V gene has CDR1 LNHDA and CDR2 SQIVND (reference sequence). The CDR3 sequence: CASRYQQGNTEAFF. CDR3 sequence (DNA): TGTGCCAGTAGATACCAACAAGGGAACACTGAAGCTTTCTTT.

The rearrangement uses TRBV12-3 or TRBV12-4 and TRBJ1-1; D uncertain. CDR3 length: 13 amino acids. V lost 5 bases and J lost 11, with 18 bases in between. CDR3 DNA sequence: TGTGCCAGCAGTCACGGACGGGTCACGCCCGCTTTCTTT. Protein: CASSHGRVTPAFF.

V is TRBV12-5 and J is TRBJ2-2; TRBD2 agrees at 9 bases. V lost 4 bases to trimming and J lost 2 bases; unmatched junction nucleotides: 5. The CDR3 spans 16 residues. Per the germline V gene, CDR1 is LGHNT and CDR2 is FRNRAP. DNA of the CDR3: TGTGCTAGTGGTTATAGCGGGGGCCAAAACACCGGGGAGCTGTTTTTT. This encodes CASGYSGGQNTGELFF. Filled out from reference TRBV12-5 and TRBJ2-2, the complete variable domain reads DARVTQTPRHKVTEMGQEVTMRCQPILGHNTVFWYRQTMMQGLELLAYFRNRAPLDDSGMPKDRFSAEMPDATLATLKIQPSEPRDSAVYFCASGYSGGQNTGELFFGEGSRLTVL.

This clone was seen once. V and J are TRBV19 and TRBJ1-2; 7 bases are a match to TRBD1. Losses at the gene ends were 3 bases for V and 1 base for J; bases not matched to a gene: 11. Germline V gene sequence: CDR1 LNHDA, CDR2 SQIVND (reference sequence). This CDR3 comprises 17 residues. The CDR3 here is CASSMFTGEVVNYGYTF. CDR3 in DNA: TGTGCCAGTAGTATGTTCACAGGGGAAGTTGTTAACTATGGCTACACCTTC.

The chain recombines TRBV4-1 with TRBJ1-1; D is uncertain. In germline, CDR1 is MGHRA, CDR2 YSYEKL. Trimming removed 2 bases at V and 1 base at J, with 8 bases between. The CDR3 is made up of 14 amino acids. The CDR3 reads CASSQQTGNTEAFF. For the CDR3, the DNA is TGCGCCAGCAGCCAACAGACCGGGAACACTGAAGCTTTCTTT.

The V call is TRBV9, the J call TRBJ1-2, with D possibly matching TRBD1 (6 bases). CDR3 length: 16 residues. Per germline, CDR1 SGDLS and CDR2 YYNGEE. With 0 bases removed from V and 8 bases from J, the gap between germline ends came to 20 bases. The CDR3 sequence: CASSVEGRGPLWGYTF. The CDR3 DNA reads TGTGCCAGCAGCGTAGAAGGCAGGGGCCCTCTATGGGGCTACACCTTC.

The chain combines TRBV5-4 with TRBJ2-5; no definite D call. This CDR3 spans 13 amino acids. Germline V CDR1 and CDR2: SGHNT, YYREEE (reference sequence). V lost 4 bases and J lost 9, with 16 bases in between. The CDR3 here is CASSHKQAPSQYF. CDR3 bases: TGTGCCAGCAGCCATAAGCAGGCCCCGTCCCAGTACTTC.

For the CDR3, the DNA is TGTGCCAGCAGCCATTTAAGGAATATGAACACTGAAGCTTTCTTT. The encoded protein is CASSHLRNMNTEAFF. The chain couples TRBV3-1 (or the pseudogene TRBV3-2) to TRBJ1-1; D remains unclear. Germline V lookup: CDR1 LGHDT, CDR2 YNNKEL (reference sequence). Deletions cut 3 bases from V and 0 bases from J, with 11 bases between. This CDR3 region has 15 residues.

The gene calls are TRBV19 and TRBJ1-2, with D possibly being TRBD1 (5 bases). The germline gives CDR1 LNHDA, CDR2 SQIVND (reference sequence). The V end was cut by 0 bases, the J end by 4 bases, with 12 bases between. CDR3 size: 15 residues. The CDR3 loop is CASSIDQGSGYGYTF. The CDR3 bases are TGTGCCAGTAGTATAGACCAGGGCTCTGGCTATGGCTACACCTTC.

V and J are TRBV6-5 and TRBJ1-1; 10 bases match TRBD1. The trim removed 7 bases at V and 7 bases at J, leaving 9 bases unmatched. Germline values: CDR1 MNHEY, CDR2 SVGAGI. This CDR3 is 14 amino acids long. The CDR3 DNA sequence: TGTGCCAGCACCGGGGACAGGGGTTTTGGTGAAGCTTTCTTT. It translates to CASTGDRGFGEAFF.

This clone was recorded once. The DNA of the CDR3 is TGTGCCACCAGTGATTATAATGGACAGAGCAATTCACCCCTCCACTTT. Its protein product is CATSDYNGQSNSPLHF. The chain couples TRBV24-1 to TRBJ1-6; tentatively, D is TRBD1 (6 bases). Deletions cut 2 bases from V and 7 bases from J, with 14 bases between. This CDR3 region has 16 residues. CDR1 KGHDR and CDR2 SFDVKD come from the germline V gene.

The chain's CDR3 is CASSLTSGDYNEQFF. CDR3 bases: TGCGCCAGCAGCCTAACTAGCGGGGACTACAATGAGCAGTTCTTC. The chain has TRBV4-3 and TRBJ2-1, with 10 bases that match TRBD2. The length of the CDR3 is 15 residues. The V and J ends lost 4 bases and 3 bases, in that order; junction bases with no gene match: 3. CDR1 is LGHNA, CDR2 YSLEER, per germline.

This clone has more than one count but fewer than ten. This rearrangement joins TRBV9 to TRBJ2-5, with 8 bases that match TRBD2. This CDR3 contains 15 residues. The germline gives CDR1 SGDLS, CDR2 YYNGEE. V shed 4 bases and J 5 bases; nucleotides not matched to a gene: 10. CDR3 residues: CASSSRGGRGETQYF. CDR3 nucleotides: TGTGCCAGCAGCTCCCGGGGGGGCCGGGGGGAGACCCAGTACTTC.